This passage covers 5 T cell receptor beta chains from one sample sequenced in a study of T cells in Graves' hyperthyroidism and ophthalmopathy. The source material, RNA transcripts, was used to amplify TCR beta CDR3 regions. The HTBI primer set drove a first-round RT-PCR of the TCR CDR3. TCRdb independently ran MiXCR on the multiplex PCR reads; one entry per CDR3 protein. The table shows a few hundred thousand distinct CDR3 sequences, with 20% to 25% occurring only once. The sample was blood. The source is a woman aged 70-85 years with Graves' ophthalmopathy.

This clonotype was counted ten times or more. This rearrangement joins TRBV6-1 to TRBJ2-7; 10 nucleotides match TRBD1. J gave up 4 bases and V 5 bases, and 8 bases lay outside the gene matches. This CDR3 region has 15 residues. Germline V gene lookup returns CDR1 MNHNS and CDR2 SASEGT. This chain's CDR3 is CASSSPGTGEYEQYF. The CDR3 DNA sequence: TGTGCCAGCAGTTCCCCCGGGACAGGGGAGTACGAGCAGTACTTC.

This clonotype occurred many times. CDR3 coding DNA: TGTGCCAGCAGTTTAGGTAGCGGGAGCCATGAGCAGTTCTTC. Its protein is CASSLGSGSHEQFF. This chain connects TRBV28 to TRBJ2-1; 9 bases line up with TRBD2. Germline assignment: CDR1 MDHEN and CDR2 SYDVKM. V was pared by 2 bases and J by 8 bases, with 4 bases of the junction left unmatched. CDR3 length equals 14 residues. The variable domain in full, completed from reference TRBV28 and TRBJ2-1, reads DVKVTQSSRYLVKRTGEKVFLECVQDMDHENMFWYRQDPGLGLRLIYFSYDVKMKEKGDIPEGYSVSREKKERFSLILESASTNQTSMYLCASSLGSGSHEQFFGPGTRLTVL.

This clonotype was picked up a small number of times. The rearrangement uses TRBV20-1 and TRBJ2-3; D is possibly TRBD2 (6 bases). Germline CDR1 reads DFQATT; CDR2 reads SNEGSKA (reference sequence). The CDR3 length is 16 residues. V lost 3 bases and J 0 bases, leaving 16 bases between the germline ends. Written as DNA, the CDR3 is TGCAGTGCTAGTTGGAGACTAGGGTATAGCACAGATACGCAGTATTTT. Residues: CSASWRLGYSTDTQYF.

This clonotype was seen many times. This sequence joins TRBV27 and TRBJ1-3; D is ambiguous. From germline, CDR1 is MNHEY and CDR2 SMNVEV (reference sequence). CDR3 size: 14 residues. The germline V and J ends were trimmed by 2 bases and 1 base, with 6 bases remaining between them. This CDR3 is CASSLRGSGNTIYF. The CDR3 region has the DNA TGTGCCAGCAGTTTACGTGGTTCTGGAAACACCATATATTTT.

The chain carries TRBV5-1 and TRBJ2-2; no reliable D call. CDR3 length: 12 amino acids. V lost 4 bases, J lost 5 bases, and 6 bases lay in between. CDR1 and CDR2 (germline): SGHRS, YFSETQ. CDR3 in DNA: TGCGCCAGCAGCATCTCGACCGGGGAGCTGTTTTTT. Amino acid sequence: CASSISTGELFF.